This TCR beta chain derives from a study of blood T cell repertoires in COVID-19. Across the study: T cells, B-cell-depleted T cells, or PBMCs provided the cDNA or gDNA that served as material.

The germline V gene has CDR1 MDHEN and CDR2 SYDVKM. The CDR3 runs 14 residues. V gave up 10 bases and J gave up 4 bases, with 19 bases separating them. Produced via immunoSEQ multiplex PCR; TCRdb's table is partial and in-frame only. This sample yields approximately 50,000 clones, of which about 88% are seen a single time; approximately 17% belongs to the top ten. The sequence derives from a man between 65 and 85 years old with active COVID-19. The chain recombines TRBV28 with TRBJ2-5; D might be TRBD2 (5 bases). Sequencing was performed on peripheral blood. DNA of the CDR3: TGTGCCACGAACGGGCCCCACGGAGGAGAGACCCAGTACTTC. This sequence encodes CATNGPHGGETQYF.